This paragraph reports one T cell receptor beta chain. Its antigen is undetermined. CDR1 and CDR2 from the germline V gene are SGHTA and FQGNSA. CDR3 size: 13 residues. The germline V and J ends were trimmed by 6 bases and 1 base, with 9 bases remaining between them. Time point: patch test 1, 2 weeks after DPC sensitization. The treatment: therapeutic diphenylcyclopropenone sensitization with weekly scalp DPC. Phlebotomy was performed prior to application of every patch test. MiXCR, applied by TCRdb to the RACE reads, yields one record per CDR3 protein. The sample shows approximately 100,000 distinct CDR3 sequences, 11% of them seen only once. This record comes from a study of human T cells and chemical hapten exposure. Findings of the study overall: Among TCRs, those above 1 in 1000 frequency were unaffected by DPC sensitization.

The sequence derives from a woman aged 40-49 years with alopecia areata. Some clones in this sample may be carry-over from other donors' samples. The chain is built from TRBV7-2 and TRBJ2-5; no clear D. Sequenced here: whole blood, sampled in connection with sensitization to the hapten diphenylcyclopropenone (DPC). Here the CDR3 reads CASRPRSQETQYF. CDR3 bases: TGTGCCAGCAGGCCCCGCTCCCAAGAGACCCAGTACTTC. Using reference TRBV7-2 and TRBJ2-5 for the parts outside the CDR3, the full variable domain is GAGVSQSPSNKVTEKGKDVELRCDPISGHTALYWYRQSLGQGLEFLIYFQGNSAPDKSGLPSDRFSAERTGGSVSTLTIQRTQQEDSAVYLCASRPRSQETQYFGPGTRLLVL.